These T cell receptor beta chains were read from a single sample in a study of blood T cells in healthy people across ages. TCRdb reprocessed the 5' RACE reads via MiXCR and lists one record per CDR3 protein. The sample contains a few hundred thousand distinct CDR3 sequences, around 27% of which appear only once. The same sample was also used in a study of T cells of mothers and their children.

Material for sequencing was blood. The origin of the receptors is a boy aged 2-9 years in good health. Both conserved end residues are part of each CDR3. Fields, in order: J gene, V gene, clone size, D gene, CDR3 protein, CDR3 DNA. D genes are given only for firm matches. Size values are once, few and many counts, or a class for expanded clones, and some rows have none.

TRBJ1-2 | TRBV7-9 | few | - | CASSLGGRTVGYTF | TGTGCCAGCAGCTTAGGCGGACGTACGGTTGGCTACACCTTC
TRBJ2-5 | TRBV20-1 | - | - | CSARRASRLETQYF | TGCAGTGCTAGAAGGGCTAGTAGGTTGGAGACCCAGTACTTC
TRBJ2-4 | TRBV28 | - | TRBD1 | CASRSFMLGQARGNIQYF | TGTGCCAGCAGGAGTTTTATGTTGGGACAGGCCCGAGGAAACATTCAGTACTTC
TRBJ2-7 | TRBV6-5 | few | - | CASSTGREQYF | TGTGCCAGCAGTACAGGGCGAGAGCAGTACTTC
TRBJ1-1 | TRBV4-1 | few | - | CASSQIVNTEAFF | TGCGCCAGCAGCCAAATCGTCAACACTGAAGCTTTCTTT
TRBJ1-1 | TRBV12-3/TRBV12-4 | - | - | CASSLARLGTEAFF | TGTGCCAGCAGTTTGGCCAGGCTTGGCACTGAAGCTTTCTTT
TRBJ1-1 | TRBV6-2/TRBV6-3 | - | - | CASGDGMNTEAFF | TGTGCCAGCGGGGATGGTATGAACACTGAAGCTTTCTTT
TRBJ2-7 | TRBV20-1 | few | TRBD2 | CSARPRTGGPHEQYF | TGCAGTGCCAGACCAAGGACGGGAGGGCCCCACGAGCAGTACTTC
TRBJ1-4 | TRBV25-1 | few | - | CASSRAASRRGEKLFF | TGTGCCAGCAGCCGGGCGGCATCCCGGCGGGGTGAAAAACTGTTTTTT
TRBJ2-5 | TRBV25-1 | few | TRBD1 | CASSRRTGETQYF | TGTGCCAGCAGTCGTAGGACAGGGGAGACCCAGTACTTC
TRBJ2-7 | TRBV4-3 | - | - | CASSQAPGLGGEQYF | TGCGCCAGCAGCCAAGCGCCGGGACTGGGCGGCGAGCAGTACTTC
TRBJ2-2 | TRBV20-1 | - | - | CSARVTGAGELFF | TGCAGTGCTAGAGTAACAGGTGCCGGGGAGCTGTTTTTT
TRBJ2-3 | TRBV28 | - | TRBD2 | CASSLYPSGGSIDTQYF | TGTGCCAGCAGTTTATACCCCAGCGGGGGCTCGATAGATACGCAGTATTTT
TRBJ2-2 | TRBV29-1 | few | TRBD2 | CSVEGPSGRLTGELFF | TGCAGCGTTGAGGGCCCTAGCGGGAGACTCACCGGGGAGCTGTTTTTT
TRBJ2-5 | TRBV10-3 | few | TRBD2 | CAISVRTSGRRETQYF | TGTGCCATCAGTGTAAGGACTAGCGGGAGGCGGGAGACCCAGTACTTC
TRBJ2-7 | TRBV15 | - | TRBD1 | CATSREGGTGRYEQYF | TGTGCCACCAGCAGAGAGGGGGGGACAGGGAGATACGAGCAGTACTTC
TRBJ1-6 | TRBV27 | - | - | CASSLWQADNSPLHF | TGTGCCAGCAGTTTATGGCAGGCCGATAATTCACCCCTCCACTTT
TRBJ2-5 | TRBV9 | few | TRBD1 | CASSVGSGQGGETQYF | TGTGCCAGCAGCGTAGGAAGCGGACAGGGGGGGGAGACCCAGTACTTC
TRBJ2-4 | TRBV5-1 | - | TRBD1 | CASSSRTGALGDIQYF | TGCGCCAGCAGCTCCAGGACAGGGGCATTAGGGGACATTCAGTACTTC
TRBJ1-1 | TRBV12-3/TRBV12-4 | few | - | CASSLKSGTEAFF | TGTGCCAGCAGTTTAAAGAGCGGAACTGAAGCTTTCTTT
TRBJ1-1 | TRBV20-1 | few | - | CSARGALNIEAFF | TGCAGTGCTAGAGGGGCCCTGAACATTGAAGCTTTCTTT
TRBJ1-2 | TRBV12-3/TRBV12-4 | - | - | CASSFEARGYTF | TGTGCCAGCAGTTTTGAGGCTAGGGGCTACACCTTC
TRBJ2-7 | TRBV20-1 | - | TRBD2 | CSAQGLADPLYEQYF | TGCAGTGCGCAGGGACTAGCGGACCCCCTCTACGAGCAGTACTTC
TRBJ1-6 | TRBV28 | - | - | CASSLPFTVGSYNSPLHF | TGTGCCAGCAGTTTGCCCTTTACGGTTGGGTCCTATAATTCACCCCTCCACTTT
TRBJ1-1 | TRBV10-3 | many | TRBD1 | CAISFSVLDRGSEAFF | TGTGCCATCAGTTTTTCGGTGCTGGACAGGGGGTCTGAAGCTTTCTTT
TRBJ2-7 | TRBV5-1 | - | - | CASSLGGFGYEQYF | TGCGCCAGCAGCTTGGGTGGGTTCGGCTACGAGCAGTACTTC
TRBJ2-1 | TRBV6-2/TRBV6-3 | - | - | CASSQDSYNEQFF | TGTGCCAGCAGTCAGGACTCCTACAATGAGCAGTTCTTC
TRBJ2-1 | TRBV6-1 | few | - | CASSRAHDLMNYNEQFF | TGTGCCAGCAGTAGAGCCCACGACTTGATGAACTACAATGAGCAGTTCTTC
TRBJ2-2 | TRBV29-1 | few | - | CSVLTGSGELFF | TGCAGCGTTTTAACGGGGTCGGGGGAGCTGTTTTTT
TRBJ1-1 | TRBV20-1 | - | - | CSADHTGSSLHEAFF | TGCAGTGCTGACCACACAGGGTCTAGCCTTCATGAAGCTTTCTTT
TRBJ1-1 | TRBV5-5 | few | - | CASSLTPNMNTEAFF | TGTGCCAGCAGCTTGACCCCCAACATGAACACTGAAGCTTTCTTT
TRBJ2-1 | TRBV7-9 | - | - | CASSLALGDEQFF | TGTGCCAGCAGCTTAGCGCTGGGAGATGAGCAGTTCTTC
TRBJ2-6 | TRBV12-1 | - | - | CASSSWTGGSSGANVLTF | TGTGCCAGCAGCTCCTGGACAGGGGGCAGCTCTGGGGCCAACGTCCTGACTTTC
TRBJ2-3 | TRBV6-6 | - | TRBD2 | CASWVGGPDTQYF | TGTGCCAGCTGGGTGGGAGGGCCAGATACGCAGTATTTT
TRBJ2-7 | TRBV5-5 | - | - | CASSRTASYEQYF | TGTGCCAGCAGCCGGACAGCCTCCTACGAGCAGTACTTC
TRBJ2-1 | TRBV29-1 | few | TRBD2 | CSVMGTSGINEQFF | TGCAGCGTTATGGGGACTAGCGGCATTAATGAGCAGTTCTTC
TRBJ1-1 | TRBV20-1 | few | - | CSAPKEGRAEAFF | TGCAGTGCTCCCAAGGAGGGCAGAGCTGAAGCTTTCTTT
TRBJ2-7 | TRBV20-1 | - | - | CSSKPGESYEQYF | TGCAGTTCTAAACCGGGAGAATCCTACGAGCAGTACTTC
TRBJ2-7 | TRBV29-1 | - | TRBD2 | CSGRGEGYEQYF | TGCAGCGGCCGGGGGGAGGGGTACGAGCAGTACTTC
TRBJ2-6 | TRBV12-3/TRBV12-4 | few | - | CASSLGQKPSGANVLTF | TGTGCCAGCAGTTTAGGGCAGAAACCGTCTGGGGCCAACGTCCTGACTTTC
TRBJ1-4 | TRBV20-1 | - | - | CSARQWGVINEKGEFF | TGCAGTGCTAGACAGTGGGGAGTGATTAATGAAAAAGGGGAGTTTTTT
TRBJ2-1 | TRBV5-1 | few | TRBD2 | CASSFGSGGVGEQFF | TGCGCCAGCAGCTTTGGAAGCGGGGGGGTCGGTGAGCAGTTCTTC
TRBJ1-3 | TRBV14 | few | TRBD1 | CASSHPDRGRSGNTIYF | TGTGCCAGCAGCCACCCTGACAGGGGAAGGTCTGGAAACACCATATATTTT
TRBJ2-3 | TRBV3-1 | - | - | CASSLRVGGSTDTQYF | TGTGCCAGCAGCCTAAGGGTAGGGGGATCGACAGATACGCAGTATTTT
TRBJ1-1 | TRBV3-1 | few | TRBD1 | CASSPGQWAVEAFF | TGTGCCAGCAGCCCGGGACAGTGGGCCGTTGAAGCTTTCTTT
TRBJ1-5 | TRBV18 | many | - | CASSQEGDQPQHF | TGTGCCAGCTCTCAGGAGGGGGATCAGCCCCAGCATTTT